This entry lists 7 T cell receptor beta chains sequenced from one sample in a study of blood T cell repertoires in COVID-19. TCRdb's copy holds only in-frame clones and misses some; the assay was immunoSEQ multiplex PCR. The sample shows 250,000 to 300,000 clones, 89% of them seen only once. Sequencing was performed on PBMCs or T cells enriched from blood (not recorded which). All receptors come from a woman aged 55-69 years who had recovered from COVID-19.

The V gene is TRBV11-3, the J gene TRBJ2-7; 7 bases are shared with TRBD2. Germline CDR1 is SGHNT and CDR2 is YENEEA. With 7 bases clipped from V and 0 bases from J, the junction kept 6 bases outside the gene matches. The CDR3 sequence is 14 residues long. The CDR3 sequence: CASTSRGVSYEQYF. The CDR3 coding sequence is TGTGCCAGCACCTCCCGGGGGGTCTCCTACGAGCAGTACTTC.

CDR3 residues: CASSIQGAAYEQYF. The CDR3 DNA reads as TGTGCCAGTAGTATTCAGGGGGCCGCCTACGAGCAGTACTTC. V and J are TRBV19 and TRBJ2-7; 8 bases are shared with TRBD1. Germline V gives CDR1 LNHDA, CDR2 SQIVND (reference sequence). This CDR3 has 14 residues. Losses at the gene ends were 3 bases for V and 2 bases for J; bases not matched to a gene: 3.

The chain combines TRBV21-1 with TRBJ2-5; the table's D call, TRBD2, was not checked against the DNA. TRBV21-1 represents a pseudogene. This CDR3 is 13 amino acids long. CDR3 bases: TGTGCCAGCAGCAAAGGAGGGTGGGAGACCCAGTACTTC. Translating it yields CASSKGGWETQYF.

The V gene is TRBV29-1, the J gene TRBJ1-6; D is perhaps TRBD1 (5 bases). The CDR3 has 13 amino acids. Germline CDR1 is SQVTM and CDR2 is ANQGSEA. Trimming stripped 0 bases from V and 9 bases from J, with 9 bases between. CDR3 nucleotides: TGCAGCGTTGAAGACGGGAGGGGTTCACCCCTCCACTTT. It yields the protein CSVEDGRGSPLHF.

The CDR3 region is CASSVGGGEYNEQFF. For the CDR3, the DNA is TGTGCCAGCAGCGTAGGAGGAGGCGAATACAATGAGCAGTTCTTC. The V call is TRBV9, the J call TRBJ2-1, with D perhaps TRBD2 (5 bases). CDR1 is SGDLS and CDR2 is YYNGEE in the germline V gene. The V gene lost 0 bases and the J gene lost 4 bases, with 11 bases spanning the gap. The CDR3 sequence is 15 residues long.

The CDR3 DNA reads as TGCAGCTTCCGGGACAGCTGGAATGGCTACACCTTC. It encodes CSFRDSWNGYTF. The chain couples TRBV29-1 to TRBJ1-2; 7 bases map to TRBD1. The CDR3 is 12 residues long. Losses at the gene ends were 8 bases for V and 6 bases for J; bases not matched to a gene: 9. Germline CDR1 SQVTM, CDR2 ANQGSEA.

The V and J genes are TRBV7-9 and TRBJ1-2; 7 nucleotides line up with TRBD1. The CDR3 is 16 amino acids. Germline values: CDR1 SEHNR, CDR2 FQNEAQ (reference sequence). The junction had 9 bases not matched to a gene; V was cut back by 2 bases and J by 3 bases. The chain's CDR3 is CASSLIVGQADYGYTF. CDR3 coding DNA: TGTGCCAGCAGCTTAATTGTAGGACAGGCGGACTATGGCTACACCTTC.